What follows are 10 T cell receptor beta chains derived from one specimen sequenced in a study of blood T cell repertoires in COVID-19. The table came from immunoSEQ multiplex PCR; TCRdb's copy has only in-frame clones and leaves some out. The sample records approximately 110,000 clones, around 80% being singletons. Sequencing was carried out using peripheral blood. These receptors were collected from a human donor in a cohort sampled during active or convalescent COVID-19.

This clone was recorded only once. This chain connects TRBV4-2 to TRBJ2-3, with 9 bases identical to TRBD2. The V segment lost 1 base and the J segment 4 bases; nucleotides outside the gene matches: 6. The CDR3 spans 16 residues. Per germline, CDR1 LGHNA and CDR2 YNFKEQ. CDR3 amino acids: CASSQVGSGGPDTQYF. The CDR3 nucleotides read TGTGCCAGCAGCCAAGTTGGTAGCGGGGGTCCAGATACGCAGTATTTT.

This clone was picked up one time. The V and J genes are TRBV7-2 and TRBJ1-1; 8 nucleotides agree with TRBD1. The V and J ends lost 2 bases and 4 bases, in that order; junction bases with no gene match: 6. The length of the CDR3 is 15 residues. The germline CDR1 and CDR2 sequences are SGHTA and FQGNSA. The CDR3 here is CASSLPQGAGTEAFF. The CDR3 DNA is TGTGCCAGCAGCTTACCCCAGGGGGCGGGCACTGAAGCTTTCTTT. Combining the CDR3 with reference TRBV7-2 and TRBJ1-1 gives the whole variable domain GAGVSQSPSNKVTEKGKDVELRCDPISGHTALYWYRQSLGQGLEFLIYFQGNSAPDKSGLPSDRFSAERTGGSVSTLTIQRTQQEDSAVYLCASSLPQGAGTEAFFGQGTRLTVV.

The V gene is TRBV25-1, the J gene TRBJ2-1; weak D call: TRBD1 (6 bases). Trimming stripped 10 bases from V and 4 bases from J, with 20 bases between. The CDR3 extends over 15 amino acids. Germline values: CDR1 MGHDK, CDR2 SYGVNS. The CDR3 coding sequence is TGTGCCACCTCCCAGGGGAGACAGAGATACAATGAGCAGTTCTTC. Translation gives CATSQGRQRYNEQFF.

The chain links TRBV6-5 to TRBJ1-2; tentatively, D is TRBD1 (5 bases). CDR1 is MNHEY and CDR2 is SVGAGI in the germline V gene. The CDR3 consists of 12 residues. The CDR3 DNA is TGTGCGAGTGGGGCGCCGACCTTTGGCTACACCTTC. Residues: CASGAPTFGYTF.

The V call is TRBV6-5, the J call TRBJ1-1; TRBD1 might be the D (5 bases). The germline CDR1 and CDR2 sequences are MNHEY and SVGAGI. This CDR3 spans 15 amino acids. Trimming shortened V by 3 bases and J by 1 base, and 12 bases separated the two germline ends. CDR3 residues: CASSYGTTENTEAFF. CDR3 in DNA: TGTGCCAGCAGTTATGGTACGACAGAGAACACTGAAGCTTTCTTT.

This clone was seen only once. The CDR3 sequence is CASRLTPTNEKLFF. In DNA, the CDR3 is TGTGCCAGCAGACTGACACCAACTAATGAAAAACTGTTTTTT. The rearrangement joins TRBV6-5 to TRBJ1-4; D not resolved. The CDR3 extends over 14 amino acids. Germline lookup yields CDR1 MNHEY and CDR2 SVGAGI. V lost 6 bases to trimming and J lost 0 bases, with 8 bases between them.

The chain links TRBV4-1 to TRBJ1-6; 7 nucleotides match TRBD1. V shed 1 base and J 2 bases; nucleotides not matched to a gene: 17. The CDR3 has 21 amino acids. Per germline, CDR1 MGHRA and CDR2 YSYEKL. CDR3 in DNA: TGCGCCAGCAGCCAAGGGGATACAGGGGAGGTAGTCATCCCCTATAATTCACCCCTCCACTTT. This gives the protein CASSQGDTGEVVIPYNSPLHF.

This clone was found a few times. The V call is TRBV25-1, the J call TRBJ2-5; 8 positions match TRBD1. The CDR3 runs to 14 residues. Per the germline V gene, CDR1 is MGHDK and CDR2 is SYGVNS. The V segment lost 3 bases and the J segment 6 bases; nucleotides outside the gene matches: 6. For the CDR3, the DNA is TGTGCCAGCAGTGAGGACAGGGCAGGAAAGACCCAGTACTTC. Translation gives CASSEDRAGKTQYF.

As DNA, the CDR3 is TGTGCCAGCAGTTCCCAACGGACAGGACGCCCAGATACGCAGTATTTT. This gives the protein CASSSQRTGRPDTQYF. The chain carries TRBV6-5 and TRBJ2-3; 7 nucleotides agree with TRBD1. Looked up from germline, CDR1 is MNHEY and CDR2 is SVGAGI. The ends lost 4 bases at V and 4 bases at J; junction bases unmatched: 11. The CDR3 contains 16 residues.

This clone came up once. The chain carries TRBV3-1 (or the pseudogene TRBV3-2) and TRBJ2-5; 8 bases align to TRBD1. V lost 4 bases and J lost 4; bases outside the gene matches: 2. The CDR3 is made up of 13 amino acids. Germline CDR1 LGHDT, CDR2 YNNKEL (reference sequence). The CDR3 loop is CASSLDRGETQYF. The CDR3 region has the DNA TGTGCCAGCAGCCTAGACAGGGGAGAGACCCAGTACTTC.